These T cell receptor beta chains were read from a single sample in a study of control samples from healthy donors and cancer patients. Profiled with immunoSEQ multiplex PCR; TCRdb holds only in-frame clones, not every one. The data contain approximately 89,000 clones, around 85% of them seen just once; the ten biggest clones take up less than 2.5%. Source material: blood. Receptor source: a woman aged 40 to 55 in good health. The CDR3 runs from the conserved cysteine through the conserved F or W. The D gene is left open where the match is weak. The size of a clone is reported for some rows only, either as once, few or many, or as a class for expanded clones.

CDR3 protein: CASSLARDPEGIQYF
CDR3 DNA: TGTGCCAGCAGCTTAGCCCGGGACCCCGAGGGCATTCAGTACTTC
V gene: TRBV7-2
D gene: .
J gene: TRBJ2-4
clone size: .

CDR3 protein: CASSSLNGATDTQYF
CDR3 DNA: TGCGCCAGCAGCTCCTTGAACGGTGCCACAGATACGCAGTATTTT
V gene: TRBV4-3
D gene: .
J gene: TRBJ2-3
clone size: .

CDR3 protein: CASSLRRTGGMGNTEAFF
CDR3 DNA: TGTGCCAGCAGCTTAAGGAGGACAGGGGGCATGGGGAACACTGAAGCTTTCTTT
V gene: TRBV11-3
D gene: TRBD1
J gene: TRBJ1-1
clone size: .

CDR3 protein: CASSQVPSGAFNWGEQFF
CDR3 DNA: TGCGCCAGCAGCCAAGTTCCCAGCGGGGCCTTCAATTGGGGTGAGCAGTTCTTC
V gene: TRBV4-3
D gene: TRBD2
J gene: TRBJ2-1
clone size: .

CDR3 protein: CASSQPPRQGRRTGELFF
CDR3 DNA: TGCGCCAGCAGCCAACCACCGAGACAGGGGAGGAGGACCGGGGAGCTGTTTTTT
V gene: TRBV4-1
D gene: TRBD1
J gene: TRBJ2-2
clone size: few

CDR3 protein: CAWSVLSSGGAEYF
CDR3 DNA: TGTGCCTGGAGTGTACTAAGTAGCGGGGGGGCCGAGTATTTT
V gene: TRBV30
D gene: TRBD2
J gene: TRBJ2-3
clone size: .

CDR3 protein: CAIRRGLNTEAFF
CDR3 DNA: TGTGCCATCCGACGGGGTTTGAACACTGAAGCTTTCTTT
V gene: TRBV10-3
D gene: .
J gene: TRBJ1-1
clone size: .

CDR3 protein: CSVSGQAGEKLFF
CDR3 DNA: TGCAGCGTTTCGGGACAGGCCGGGGAAAAACTGTTTTTT
V gene: TRBV29-1
D gene: TRBD1
J gene: TRBJ1-4
clone size: few

CDR3 protein: CASSYSGLDGEQFF
CDR3 DNA: TGTGCCAGCAGTTACTCAGGACTAGATGGTGAGCAGTTCTTC
V gene: TRBV6-2/TRBV6-3
D gene: TRBD2
J gene: TRBJ2-1
clone size: .

CDR3 protein: CASSNNRASGEKLFF
CDR3 DNA: TGTGCCAGCAGCAATAACAGGGCCAGCGGCGAAAAACTGTTTTTT
V gene: TRBV6-5
D gene: .
J gene: TRBJ1-4
clone size: .

CDR3 protein: CASSLSGGASYNEQFF
CDR3 DNA: TGTGCCAGCAGCCTAAGCGGGGGGGCCTCCTACAATGAGCAGTTCTTC
V gene: TRBV7-9
D gene: TRBD2
J gene: TRBJ2-1
clone size: .

CDR3 protein: CASCRTTDTQYF
CDR3 DNA: TGTGCTAGTTGCAGAACAACAGATACGCAGTATTTT
V gene: TRBV12-5
D gene: .
J gene: TRBJ2-3
clone size: .

CDR3 protein: CASSWTGDYYGYTF
CDR3 DNA: TGTGCCAGTTCTTGGACGGGGGACTACTATGGCTACACCTTC
V gene: TRBV3-1/TRBV3-2
D gene: .
J gene: TRBJ1-2
clone size: .

CDR3 protein: CASSLGLAYEQYF
CDR3 DNA: TGTGCCAGCAGCTTAGGTCTAGCCTACGAGCAGTACTTC
V gene: TRBV7-2
D gene: .
J gene: TRBJ2-7
clone size: .

CDR3 protein: CASSSKLAGGSDTQYF
CDR3 DNA: TGTGCCAGCAGTTCGAAACTAGCGGGGGGCTCAGATACGCAGTATTTT
V gene: TRBV27
D gene: TRBD2
J gene: TRBJ2-3
clone size: .

CDR3 protein: CATSRGFGTSFDEQYF
CDR3 DNA: TGTGCCACCAGCAGAGGGTTCGGGACTAGCTTCGACGAGCAGTACTTC
V gene: TRBV15
D gene: TRBD2
J gene: TRBJ2-7
clone size: .

CDR3 protein: CASSQDRSPGGAYGYTF
CDR3 DNA: TGCGCCAGCAGCCAAGATCGGTCCCCAGGGGGGGCCTATGGCTACACCTTC
V gene: TRBV4-1
D gene: TRBD1
J gene: TRBJ1-2
clone size: .

CDR3 protein: CASTLRGGAEAFF
CDR3 DNA: TGTGCCAGCACCCTTAGGGGGGGCGCTGAAGCTTTCTTT
V gene: TRBV13
D gene: .
J gene: TRBJ1-1
clone size: .

CDR3 protein: CASSPKYVTDTQYF
CDR3 DNA: TGTGCCAGCTCACCGAAATATGTAACAGATACGCAGTATTTT
V gene: TRBV18
D gene: .
J gene: TRBJ2-3
clone size: .

CDR3 protein: CASRQGARETEAFF
CDR3 DNA: TGTGCCAGTCGACAGGGGGCCAGGGAAACTGAGGCTTTCTTT
V gene: TRBV10-3
D gene: TRBD1
J gene: TRBJ1-1
clone size: .

CDR3 protein: CASSDWDLKTYEQYF
CDR3 DNA: TGTGCCAGCAGTGATTGGGATTTAAAAACCTACGAGCAGTACTTC
V gene: TRBV6-1
D gene: .
J gene: TRBJ2-7
clone size: .

CDR3 protein: CASSYRGLQETQYF
CDR3 DNA: TGTGCCAGCAGCTACAGAGGGTTACAAGAGACCCAGTACTTC
V gene: TRBV7-2
D gene: .
J gene: TRBJ2-5
clone size: .

CDR3 protein: CASSWTSVEQFF
CDR3 DNA: TGTGCCAGCAGCTGGACTAGCGTCGAGCAGTTCTTC
V gene: TRBV2
D gene: TRBD2
J gene: TRBJ2-1
clone size: .

CDR3 protein: CASSFTSSGSYNEQFF
CDR3 DNA: TGTGCCAGCAGCTTTACCTCCTCAGGGTCCTACAATGAGCAGTTCTTC
V gene: TRBV11-3
D gene: .
J gene: TRBJ2-1
clone size: .

CDR3 protein: CASSERIGARNSPLHF
CDR3 DNA: TGTGCCAGCAGTGAAAGGATAGGGGCTCGTAATTCACCCCTCCACTTT
V gene: TRBV6-1
D gene: .
J gene: TRBJ1-6
clone size: .

CDR3 protein: CASMAQVAGANVLTF
CDR3 DNA: TGTGCCAGCATGGCACAGGTCGCAGGGGCCAACGTCCTGACTTTC
V gene: TRBV6-5
D gene: .
J gene: TRBJ2-6
clone size: .

CDR3 protein: CASRRRWVDYGYTF
CDR3 DNA: TGTGCCAGCCGCAGACGATGGGTAGACTATGGCTACACCTTC
V gene: TRBV5-6
D gene: .
J gene: TRBJ1-2
clone size: .

CDR3 protein: CASSELGTGGANVLTF
CDR3 DNA: TGTGCCAGCAGTGAACTCGGGACAGGAGGGGCCAACGTCCTGACTTTC
V gene: TRBV6-1
D gene: TRBD1
J gene: TRBJ2-6
clone size: .

CDR3 protein: CASSPNRAVEETQYF
CDR3 DNA: TGTGCCAGCAGCCCCAACAGGGCCGTCGAAGAGACCCAGTACTTC
V gene: TRBV11-3
D gene: .
J gene: TRBJ2-5
clone size: .

CDR3 protein: CASSLMASGNTIYF
CDR3 DNA: TGTGCCAGCAGCTTAATGGCTTCTGGAAACACCATATATTTT
V gene: TRBV7-8
D gene: .
J gene: TRBJ1-3
clone size: .

CDR3 protein: CASKPQGPVGELFF
CDR3 DNA: TGTGCCAGCAAACCGCAGGGCCCTGTGGGGGAGCTGTTTTTT
V gene: TRBV7-2
D gene: .
J gene: TRBJ2-2
clone size: .

CDR3 protein: CASSELGDYNEQFF
CDR3 DNA: TGTGCCAGCAGTGAATTAGGGGACTACAATGAGCAGTTCTTC
V gene: TRBV25-1
D gene: .
J gene: TRBJ2-1
clone size: .

CDR3 protein: CASSENQGATDTQYF
CDR3 DNA: TGTGCCAGCAGTGAGAATCAGGGGGCAACAGATACGCAGTATTTT
V gene: TRBV2
D gene: TRBD1
J gene: TRBJ2-3
clone size: .

CDR3 protein: CASRRGQGHYEQYF
CDR3 DNA: TGTGCCAGCAGGAGGGGACAGGGTCACTACGAGCAGTACTTC
V gene: TRBV6-5
D gene: TRBD1
J gene: TRBJ2-7
clone size: .

CDR3 protein: CASSNGQGTGEQFF
CDR3 DNA: TGTGCCAGCAGCAACGGACAGGGAACAGGGGAGCAGTTCTTC
V gene: TRBV2
D gene: TRBD1
J gene: TRBJ2-1
clone size: .

CDR3 protein: CASSQDPRYRGQGTEAFF
CDR3 DNA: TGCGCCAGCAGCCAAGATCCACGTTACAGGGGGCAAGGCACTGAAGCTTTCTTT
V gene: TRBV4-1
D gene: TRBD1
J gene: TRBJ1-1
clone size: .

CDR3 protein: CASSLRPGDEQFF
CDR3 DNA: TGTGCCAGCAGTTTACGTCCTGGGGATGAGCAGTTCTTC
V gene: TRBV7-9
D gene: .
J gene: TRBJ2-1
clone size: .

CDR3 protein: CASSSDSGGTEAFF
CDR3 DNA: TGTGCCAGCAGTTCCGACAGCGGGGGAACTGAAGCTTTCTTT
V gene: TRBV6-2/TRBV6-3
D gene: .
J gene: TRBJ1-1
clone size: .

CDR3 protein: CASSTGGGQGEDEQFF
CDR3 DNA: TGTGCCAGTAGTACCGGCGGGGGACAGGGGGAGGATGAGCAGTTCTTC
V gene: TRBV19
D gene: TRBD1
J gene: TRBJ2-1
clone size: .

CDR3 protein: CAWRAGGETQYF
CDR3 DNA: TGTGCCTGGAGGGCGGGGGGGGAGACCCAGTACTTC
V gene: TRBV30
D gene: TRBD2
J gene: TRBJ2-5
clone size: .

CDR3 protein: CASSQRTGGGYTF
CDR3 DNA: TGTGCCAGCAGCCAAAGGACAGGGGGTGGCTACACCTTC
V gene: TRBV3-1/TRBV3-2
D gene: TRBD1
J gene: TRBJ1-2
clone size: .

CDR3 protein: CASSFTGNYGYTF
CDR3 DNA: TGTGCCAGCAGCTTCACAGGCAACTATGGCTACACCTTC
V gene: TRBV7-2
D gene: .
J gene: TRBJ1-2
clone size: .

CDR3 protein: CASSYRAGTLTYEQYF
CDR3 DNA: TGTGCCAGTAGCTATAGGGCCGGCACTCTTACCTACGAGCAGTACTTC
V gene: TRBV19
D gene: .
J gene: TRBJ2-7
clone size: .

CDR3 protein: CASSPTRYQETQYF
CDR3 DNA: TGTGCCAGCAGCCCAACTCGGTACCAAGAGACCCAGTACTTC
V gene: TRBV7-2
D gene: .
J gene: TRBJ2-5
clone size: .

CDR3 protein: CASSMGQTYGYTF
CDR3 DNA: TGTGCCAGCAGTATGGGACAGACCTATGGCTACACCTTC
V gene: TRBV6-2/TRBV6-3
D gene: TRBD1
J gene: TRBJ1-2
clone size: .

CDR3 protein: CASSISIGGIAGELFF
CDR3 DNA: TGTGCCAGTAGTATCTCTATAGGGGGTATTGCCGGGGAGCTGTTTTTT
V gene: TRBV19
D gene: .
J gene: TRBJ2-2
clone size: .

CDR3 protein: CAAGQANSPLHF
CDR3 DNA: TGTGCCGCGGGGCAGGCTAATTCACCCCTCCACTTT
V gene: TRBV6-6
D gene: .
J gene: TRBJ1-6
clone size: few

CDR3 protein: CASSPLAGGDYEQYF
CDR3 DNA: TGTGCCAGCAGCCCGTTAGCGGGGGGGGACTACGAGCAGTACTTC
V gene: TRBV11-3
D gene: TRBD2
J gene: TRBJ2-7
clone size: few

CDR3 protein: CSVDGTFNEQFF
CDR3 DNA: TGCAGCGTTGACGGGACTTTTAATGAGCAGTTCTTC
V gene: TRBV29-1
D gene: .
J gene: TRBJ2-1
clone size: .